This T cell receptor (beta chain) was sequenced for a study of T cell responses to AZD1222 COVID-19 vaccine. Study findings and constraints: White British ancestry dominated among donors, who included more females, and clonal diversity was possibly underestimated.

Details on this clone: What it binds is not known.

The CDR3 is 19 amino acids. With V trimmed by 3 bases and J by 4 bases, 16 bases remained unmatched. Looked up from germline, CDR1 is MDHEN and CDR2 is SYDVKM. Assay used: immunoSEQ multiplex PCR; TCRdb lists only in-frame clones, some missing. The sample lists about 140,000 clones; just under 95% were seen once. The chain couples TRBV28 to TRBJ2-3, with 10 bases lining up with TRBD2. The starting material was peripheral blood, obtained on day 0 of AZD1222 vaccination. The clonotype was recovered from an adult in good health. CDR3 amino acids: CASSFGPETSGIVADTQYF. The CDR3 DNA reads as TGTGCCAGCAGTTTTGGACCCGAAACTAGCGGGATAGTGGCAGATACGCAGTATTTT.